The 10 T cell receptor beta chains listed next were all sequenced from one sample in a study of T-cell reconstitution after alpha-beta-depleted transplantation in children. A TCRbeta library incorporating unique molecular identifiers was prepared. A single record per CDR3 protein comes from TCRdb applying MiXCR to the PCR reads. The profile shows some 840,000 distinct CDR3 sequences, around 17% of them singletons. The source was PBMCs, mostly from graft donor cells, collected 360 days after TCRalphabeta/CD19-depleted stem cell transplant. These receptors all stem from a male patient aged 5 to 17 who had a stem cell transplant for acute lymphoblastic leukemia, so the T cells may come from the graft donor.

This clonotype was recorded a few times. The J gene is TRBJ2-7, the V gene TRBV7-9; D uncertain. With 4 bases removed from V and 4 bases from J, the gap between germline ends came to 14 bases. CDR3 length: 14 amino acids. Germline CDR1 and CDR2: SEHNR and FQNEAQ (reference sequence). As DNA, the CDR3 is TGTGCCAGCAGCTCCCTCCCTTTAACTTACGAGCAGTACTTC. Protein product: CASSSLPLTYEQYF.

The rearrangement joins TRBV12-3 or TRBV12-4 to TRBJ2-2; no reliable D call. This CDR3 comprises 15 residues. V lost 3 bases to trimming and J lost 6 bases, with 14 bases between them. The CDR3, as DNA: TGTGCCAGCAGTTTGCAAAAATCCCCCTCCGGGGAGCTGTTTTTT. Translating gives CASSLQKSPSGELFF.

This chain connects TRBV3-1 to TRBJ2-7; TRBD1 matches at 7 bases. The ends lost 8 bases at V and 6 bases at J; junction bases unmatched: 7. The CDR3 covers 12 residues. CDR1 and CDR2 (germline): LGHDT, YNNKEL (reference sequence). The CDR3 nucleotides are TGTGCCAGCTCCAGGGGGAACGGCGAGCAGTACTTC. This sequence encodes CASSRGNGEQYF.

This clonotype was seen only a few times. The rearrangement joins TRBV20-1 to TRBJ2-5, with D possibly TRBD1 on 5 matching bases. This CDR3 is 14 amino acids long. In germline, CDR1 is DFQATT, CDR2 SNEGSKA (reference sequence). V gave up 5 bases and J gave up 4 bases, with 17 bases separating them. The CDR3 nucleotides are TGCAGTGCTCTCCGGGTTTTTGGGGCAGAGACCCAGTACTTC. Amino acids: CSALRVFGAETQYF.

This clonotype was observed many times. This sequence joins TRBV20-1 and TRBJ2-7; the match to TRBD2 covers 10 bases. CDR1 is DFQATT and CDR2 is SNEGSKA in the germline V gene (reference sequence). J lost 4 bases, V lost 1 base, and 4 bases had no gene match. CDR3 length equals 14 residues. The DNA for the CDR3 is TGCAGTGCTAGAGGGACTAGCGGACCATACGAGCAGTACTTC. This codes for CSARGTSGPYEQYF.

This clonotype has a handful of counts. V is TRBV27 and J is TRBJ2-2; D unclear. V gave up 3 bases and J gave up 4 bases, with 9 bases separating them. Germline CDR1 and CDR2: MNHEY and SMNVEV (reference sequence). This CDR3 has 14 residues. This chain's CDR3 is CASSFGLGTGELFF. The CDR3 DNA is TGTGCCAGCAGTTTTGGGCTGGGCACCGGGGAGCTGTTTTTT.

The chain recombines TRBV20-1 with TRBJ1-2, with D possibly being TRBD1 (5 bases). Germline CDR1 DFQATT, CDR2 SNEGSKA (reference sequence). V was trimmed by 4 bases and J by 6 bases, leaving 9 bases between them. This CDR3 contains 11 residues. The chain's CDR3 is CSAKGAHGYTF. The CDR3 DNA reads TGCAGTGCTAAAGGGGCGCATGGCTACACCTTC.

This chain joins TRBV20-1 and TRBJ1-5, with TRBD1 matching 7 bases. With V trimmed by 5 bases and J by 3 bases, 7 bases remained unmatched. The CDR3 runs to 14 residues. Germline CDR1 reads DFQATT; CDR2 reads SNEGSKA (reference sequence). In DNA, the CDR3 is TGCAGTGCTTTACAGGGGCCGACCAATCAGCCCCAGCATTTT. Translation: CSALQGPTNQPQHF.

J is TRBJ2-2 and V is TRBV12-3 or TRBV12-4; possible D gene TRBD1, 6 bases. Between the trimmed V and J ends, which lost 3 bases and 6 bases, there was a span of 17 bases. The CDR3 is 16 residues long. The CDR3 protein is CASSLRIWGRPGELFF. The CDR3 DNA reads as TGTGCCAGCAGTTTGCGGATTTGGGGGCGCCCCGGGGAGCTGTTTTTT.

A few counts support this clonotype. The CDR3 region is CASSRRQLSSYNEQFF. In DNA, the CDR3 is TGCGCCAGCAGCAGACGACAGCTTAGCTCCTACAATGAGCAGTTCTTC. This chain links TRBV5-1 with TRBJ2-1; D is possibly TRBD1 (5 bases). V was shortened by 4 bases and J by 0 bases, with 14 bases between the two germline ends. The CDR3 has 16 residues. Germline V lookup: CDR1 SGHRS, CDR2 YFSETQ.